The T cell receptor (beta chain) under discussion was sequenced for a study of blood T cell repertoires in COVID-19. Whole-study context: The United States, Italy and Spain supplied acute and convalescent COVID-19 samples. From T cells, B-cell-depleted T cells, or PBMCs came the material, which was cDNA or gDNA.

Germline CDR1 is MDHEN and CDR2 is SYDVKM. Trimming took 4 bases from V and 4 from J, leaving 10 bases between them. There are 14 residues in the CDR3. In the source study's methods: Reference gene primer amplification gave nucleated cell count estimates. The table came from immunoSEQ multiplex PCR; TCRdb's copy has only in-frame clones and leaves some out. V, J and clone size are those of that table, while D and trimming were read from the DNA. Here the sample spans about 400,000 clones, 86% being singletons. Material: peripheral blood. This chain connects TRBV28 to TRBJ1-4; weak D call: TRBD1 (6 bases). This clonotype originated in a woman aged 30 to 39 with active or convalescent COVID-19. The CDR3 region is CASSSSDSNEKLFF. The CDR3 bases are TGTGCCAGCAGTTCCTCGGACAGTAATGAAAAACTGTTTTTT.